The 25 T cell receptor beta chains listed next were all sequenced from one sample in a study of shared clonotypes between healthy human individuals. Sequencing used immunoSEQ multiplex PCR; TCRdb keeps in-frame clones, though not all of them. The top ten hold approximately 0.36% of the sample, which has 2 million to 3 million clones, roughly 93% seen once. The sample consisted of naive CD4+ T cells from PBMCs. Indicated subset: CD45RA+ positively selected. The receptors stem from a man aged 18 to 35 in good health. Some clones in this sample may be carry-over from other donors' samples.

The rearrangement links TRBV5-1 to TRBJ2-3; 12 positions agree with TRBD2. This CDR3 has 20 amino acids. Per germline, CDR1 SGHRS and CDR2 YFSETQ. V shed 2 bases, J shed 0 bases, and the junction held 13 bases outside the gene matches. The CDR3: CASSFPGTGGTSGSTDTQYF. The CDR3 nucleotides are TGCGCCAGCAGCTTCCCAGGGACAGGAGGGACTAGCGGGAGCACAGATACGCAGTATTTT.

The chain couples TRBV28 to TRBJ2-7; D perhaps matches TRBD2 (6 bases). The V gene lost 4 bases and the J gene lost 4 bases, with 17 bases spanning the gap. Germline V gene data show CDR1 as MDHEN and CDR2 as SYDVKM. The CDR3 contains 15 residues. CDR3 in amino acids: CASSSLGRIGYEQYF. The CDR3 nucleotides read TGTGCCAGCAGTTCCCTTGGGAGGATCGGATACGAGCAGTACTTC.

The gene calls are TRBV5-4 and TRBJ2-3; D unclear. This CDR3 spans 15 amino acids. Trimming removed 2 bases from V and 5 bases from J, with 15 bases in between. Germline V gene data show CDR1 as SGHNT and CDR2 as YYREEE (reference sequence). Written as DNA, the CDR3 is TGTGCCAGCAGCTTAGCCGGAAGCGTTCAAGATACGCAGTATTTT. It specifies CASSLAGSVQDTQYF.

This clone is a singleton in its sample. The CDR3 protein is CASSSLRGLAASNEQFF. DNA for the CDR3: TGTGCCAGCAGCTCCCTTCGAGGCCTAGCGGCCTCCAATGAGCAGTTCTTC. V is TRBV7-8 and J is TRBJ2-1; TRBD2 aligns across 7 bases. The CDR3 is 17 amino acids. J gave up 6 bases and V 4 bases, and 15 bases lay outside the gene matches. The germline gives CDR1 SGHVS, CDR2 FQNEAQ.

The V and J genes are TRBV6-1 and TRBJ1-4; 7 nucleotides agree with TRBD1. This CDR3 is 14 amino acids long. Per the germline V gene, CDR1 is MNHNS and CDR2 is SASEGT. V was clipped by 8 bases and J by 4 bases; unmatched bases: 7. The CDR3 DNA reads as TGTGCCAGCGGTCGACAGGGTAGTAATGAAAAACTGTTTTTT. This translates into CASGRQGSNEKLFF.

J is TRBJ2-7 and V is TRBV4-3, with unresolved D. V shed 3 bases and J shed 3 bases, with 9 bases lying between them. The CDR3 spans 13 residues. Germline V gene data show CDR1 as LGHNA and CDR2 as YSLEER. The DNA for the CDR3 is TGCGCCAGCAGCCAGAAGCACAGCTACGAGCAGTACTTC. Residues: CASSQKHSYEQYF.

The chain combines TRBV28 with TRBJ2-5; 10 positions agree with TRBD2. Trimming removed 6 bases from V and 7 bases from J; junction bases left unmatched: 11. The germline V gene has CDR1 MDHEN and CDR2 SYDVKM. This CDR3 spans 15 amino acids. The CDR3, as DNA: TGTGCCAGCAGGCAAGCGGGAGGGCGGTGGCCGACCCAGTACTTC. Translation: CASRQAGGRWPTQYF.

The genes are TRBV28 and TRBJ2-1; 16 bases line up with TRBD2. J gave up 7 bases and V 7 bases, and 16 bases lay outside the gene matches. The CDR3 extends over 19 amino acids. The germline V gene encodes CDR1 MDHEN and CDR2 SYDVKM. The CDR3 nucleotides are TGTGCCAGCACCATGCCCCCCGGGACTAGCGGGAGGGCCTGGAATGAGCAGTTCTTC. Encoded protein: CASTMPPGTSGRAWNEQFF. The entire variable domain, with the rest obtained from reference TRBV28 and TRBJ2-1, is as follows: DVKVTQSSRYLVKRTGEKVFLECVQDMDHENMFWYRQDPGLGLRLIYFSYDVKMKEKGDIPEGYSVSREKKERFSLILESASTNQTSMYLCASTMPPGTSGRAWNEQFFGPGTRLTVL.

The CDR3 coding sequence is TGTGCCAGCAACCCAAGGCCGCCGGGCAGGGGTGGTTCCGGGGAGCTGTTTTTT. Protein: CASNPRPPGRGGSGELFF. V and J are TRBV2 and TRBJ2-2, with D possibly matching TRBD1 (6 bases). Trimming took 7 bases from V and 6 from J, leaving 27 bases between them. This CDR3 region has 18 residues. Germline V gene data show CDR1 as SNHLY and CDR2 as FYNNEI.

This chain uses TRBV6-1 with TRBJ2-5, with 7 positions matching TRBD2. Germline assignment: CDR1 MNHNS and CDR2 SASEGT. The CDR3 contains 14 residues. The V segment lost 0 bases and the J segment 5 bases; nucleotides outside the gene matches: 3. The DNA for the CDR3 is TGTGCCAGCAGTGAAGCAAGGACTAGTGAGACCCAGTACTTC. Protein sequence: CASSEARTSETQYF.

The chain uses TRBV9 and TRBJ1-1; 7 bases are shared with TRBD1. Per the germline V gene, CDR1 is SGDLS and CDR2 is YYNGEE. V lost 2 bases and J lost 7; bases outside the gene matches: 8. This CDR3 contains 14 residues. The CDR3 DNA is TGTGCCAGCAGCGTCACAGGGGATCGGGGTGAAGCTTTCTTT. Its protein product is CASSVTGDRGEAFF.

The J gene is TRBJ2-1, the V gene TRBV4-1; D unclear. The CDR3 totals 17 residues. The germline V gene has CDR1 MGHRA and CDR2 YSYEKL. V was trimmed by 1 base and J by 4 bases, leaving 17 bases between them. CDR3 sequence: CASSQGPVATQYNEQFF. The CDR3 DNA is TGCGCCAGCAGCCAAGGGCCCGTCGCCACTCAGTACAATGAGCAGTTCTTC.

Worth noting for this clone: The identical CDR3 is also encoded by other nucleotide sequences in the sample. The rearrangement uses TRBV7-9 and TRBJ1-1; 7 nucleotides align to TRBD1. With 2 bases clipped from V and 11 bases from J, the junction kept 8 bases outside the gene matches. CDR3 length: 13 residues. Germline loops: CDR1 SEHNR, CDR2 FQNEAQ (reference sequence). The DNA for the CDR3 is TGTGCCAGCAGCTTAAGCGCCGGGACAGAGGCTTTCTTT. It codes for CASSLSAGTEAFF.

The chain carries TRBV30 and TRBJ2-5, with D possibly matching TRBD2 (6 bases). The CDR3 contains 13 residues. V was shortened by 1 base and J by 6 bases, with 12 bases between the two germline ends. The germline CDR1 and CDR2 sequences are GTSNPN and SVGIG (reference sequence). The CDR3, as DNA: TGTGCCTGGAGTGCAACGGGACTTCAGACCCAGTACTTC. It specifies CAWSATGLQTQYF.

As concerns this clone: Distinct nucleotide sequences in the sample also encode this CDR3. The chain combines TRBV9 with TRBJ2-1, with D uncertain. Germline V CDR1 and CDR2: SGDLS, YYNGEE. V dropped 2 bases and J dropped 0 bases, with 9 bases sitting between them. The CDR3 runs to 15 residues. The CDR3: CASSVAASSYNEQFF. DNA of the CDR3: TGTGCCAGCAGCGTGGCGGCCAGCTCCTACAATGAGCAGTTCTTC.

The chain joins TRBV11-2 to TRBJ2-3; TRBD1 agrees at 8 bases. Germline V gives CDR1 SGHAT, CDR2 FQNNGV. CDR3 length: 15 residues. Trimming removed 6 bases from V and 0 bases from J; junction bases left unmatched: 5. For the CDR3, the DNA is TGTGCCAGCAGTGATAGACAGGGGAGCACAGATACGCAGTATTTT. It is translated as CASSDRQGSTDTQYF. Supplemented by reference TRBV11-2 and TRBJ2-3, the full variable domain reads EAGVAQSPRYKIIEKRQSVAFWCNPISGHATLYWYQQILGQGPKLLIQFQNNGVVDDSQLPKDRFSAERLKGVDSTLKIQPAKLEDSAVYLCASSDRQGSTDTQYFGPGTRLTVL.

In nucleotides, the CDR3 is TGTGCCAGCAGCGCGGCTAGTAAGTCTAGCACAGATACGCAGTATTTT. Residues: CASSAASKSSTDTQYF. The rearrangement joins TRBV5-6 to TRBJ2-3; D is ambiguous. This CDR3 spans 16 amino acids. The germline V gene encodes CDR1 SGHDT and CDR2 YYEEEE. Trimming shortened V by 4 bases and J by 0 bases, and 15 bases separated the two germline ends.

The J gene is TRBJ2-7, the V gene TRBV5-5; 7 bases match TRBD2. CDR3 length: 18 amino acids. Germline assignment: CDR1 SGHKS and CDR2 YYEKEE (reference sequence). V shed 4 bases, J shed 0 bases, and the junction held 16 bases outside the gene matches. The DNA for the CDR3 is TGTGCCAGCAGCCCAGGACTAGTAAGAGGGGAAATCTCCTACGAGCAGTACTTC. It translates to CASSPGLVRGEISYEQYF. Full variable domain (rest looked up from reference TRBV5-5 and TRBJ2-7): DAGVTQSPTHLIKTRGQQVTLRCSPISGHKSVSWYQQVLGQGPQFIFQYYEKEERGRGNFPDRFSARQFPNYSSELNVNALLLGDSALYLCASSPGLVRGEISYEQYFGPGTRLTVT.

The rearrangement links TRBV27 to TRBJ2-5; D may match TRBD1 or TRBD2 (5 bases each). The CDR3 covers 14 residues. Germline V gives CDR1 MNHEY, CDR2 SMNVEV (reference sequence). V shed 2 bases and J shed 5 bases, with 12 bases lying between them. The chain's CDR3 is CASSLRGREETQYF. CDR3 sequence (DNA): TGTGCCAGCAGTTTAAGGGGCAGGGAGGAGACCCAGTACTTC.

The DNA for the CDR3 is TGTGCCAGCAGCCTAGTAGGCGGGAGGGCCTCCGGGGAGCTGTTTTTT. This codes for CASSLVGGRASGELFF. The rearrangement joins TRBV7-2 to TRBJ2-2, with 9 bases matching TRBD2. The germline gives CDR1 SGHTA, CDR2 FQGNSA. Trimming removed 5 bases from V and 6 bases from J; junction bases left unmatched: 10. The CDR3 totals 16 residues.

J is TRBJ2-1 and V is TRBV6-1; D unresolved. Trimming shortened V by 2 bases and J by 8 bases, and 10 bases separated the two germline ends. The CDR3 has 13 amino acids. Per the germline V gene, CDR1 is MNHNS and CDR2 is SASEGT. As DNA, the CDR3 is TGTGCCAGCAGTGAATTGGTCGCGGATGAGCAGTTCTTC. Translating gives CASSELVADEQFF.

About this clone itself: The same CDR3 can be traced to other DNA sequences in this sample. DNA of the CDR3: TGTGCCAGTAGTGTCGGACAGGGGGCGTACGAGCAGTACTTC. Its protein product is CASSVGQGAYEQYF. The J gene is TRBJ2-7, the V gene TRBV19; 11 positions agree with TRBD1. CDR3 length: 14 residues. The germline CDR1 and CDR2 sequences are LNHDA and SQIVND (reference sequence). Trimming removed 5 bases from V and 4 bases from J; junction bases left unmatched: 4.

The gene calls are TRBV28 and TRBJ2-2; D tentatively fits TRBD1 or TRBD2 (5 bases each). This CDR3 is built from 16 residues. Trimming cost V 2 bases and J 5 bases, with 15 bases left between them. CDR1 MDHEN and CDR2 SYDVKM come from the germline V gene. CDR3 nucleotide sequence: TGTGCCAGCAGTTTAAAGTTGGGGACGGGTACCGGGGAGCTGTTTTTT. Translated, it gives CASSLKLGTGTGELFF.

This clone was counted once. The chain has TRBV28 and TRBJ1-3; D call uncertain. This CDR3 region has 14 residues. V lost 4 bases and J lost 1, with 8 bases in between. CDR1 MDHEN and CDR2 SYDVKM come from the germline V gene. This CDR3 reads CASSYPLSGNTIYF. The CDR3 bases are TGTGCCAGCAGTTACCCCTTATCTGGAAACACCATATATTTT.

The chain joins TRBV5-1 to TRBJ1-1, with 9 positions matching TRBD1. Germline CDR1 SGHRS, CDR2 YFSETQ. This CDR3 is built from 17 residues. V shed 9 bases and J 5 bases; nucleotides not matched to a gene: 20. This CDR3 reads CATSPGDPHRGPTEAFF. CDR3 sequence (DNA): TGCGCCACTTCTCCCGGGGACCCACACAGGGGGCCTACTGAAGCTTTCTTT.